A single sample gave rise to the 30 T cell receptor beta chains below, sequenced in a study of CD8 T cells in ankylosing spondylitis. TCRdb redid the calling of the 5' RACE reads with MiXCR, one entry per CDR3 protein. The sample consists of approximately 100,000 distinct CDR3 sequences, roughly 8.7% of them appearing once. The sample comprised blood, either unsorted or a sorted T cell fraction (not recorded which). The receptors shown here come from a male donor with ankylosing spondylitis or in good health (not recorded which).

In its sample, this clonotype was seen many times. V usage is TRBV5-1 and J usage is TRBJ2-5; maybe TRBD1 (7 bases). With 4 bases removed from V and 1 base from J, the gap between germline ends came to 20 bases. Germline CDR1 SGHRS, CDR2 YFSETQ. The CDR3 is 17 residues long. CDR3 DNA sequence: TGCGCCAGCAGCCCCTCCGGGAGACAGGGACTCCAAGAGACCCAGTACTTC. This codes for CASSPSGRQGLQETQYF.

This clonotype has at least ten counts. CDR3 nucleotides: TGTGCCAGCAGTCAGACTCGAGAGCCCCAGCATTTT. Protein product: CASSQTREPQHF. The genes are TRBV6-2 or TRBV6-3 and TRBJ1-5; no clear D. Trimming removed 5 bases at V and 8 bases at J, with 10 bases between. This CDR3 has 12 amino acids. Germline lookup yields CDR1 MNHEY and CDR2 SVGEGT.

This clonotype was found many times. The chain combines TRBV30 with TRBJ2-2; D may be TRBD1 or TRBD2 (5 bases each). The CDR3 spans 15 residues. Trimming cost V 1 base and J 3 bases, with 12 bases left between them. The V gene's germline CDR1 is GTSNPN and CDR2 SVGIG (reference sequence). This CDR3 is CAWSGPGRDTGELFF. CDR3 in DNA: TGTGCCTGGAGTGGACCGGGACGGGACACCGGGGAGCTGTTTTTT.

This clonotype was observed at least ten times. For the CDR3, the DNA is TGTGCCAGCAGCACCGAAAGGGGGCGAGGCGACGAGCAGTACTTC. Its protein product is CASSTERGRGDEQYF. The V and J genes are TRBV7-9 and TRBJ2-7; 7 bases are shared with TRBD1. CDR3 size: 15 residues. J was trimmed by 5 bases and V by 5 bases; bases with no gene match: 12. Germline CDR1 is SEHNR and CDR2 is FQNEAQ (reference sequence). The complete variable domain, with remaining parts taken from reference TRBV7-9 and TRBJ2-7, reads DTGVSQNPRHKITKRGQNVTFRCDPISEHNRLYWYRQTLGQGPEFLTYFQNEAQLEKSRLLSDRFSAERPKGSFSTLEIQRTEQGDSAMYLCASSTERGRGDEQYFGPGTRLTVT.

The genes are TRBV19 and TRBJ1-4, with 7 bases fitting TRBD1. This CDR3 contains 15 residues. With 4 bases clipped from V and 6 bases from J, the junction kept 8 bases outside the gene matches. CDR1 is LNHDA, CDR2 SQIVND, per germline (reference sequence). CDR3: CASSTYRGGDEKLFF. CDR3 in DNA: TGTGCCAGTAGTACATACAGGGGCGGAGATGAAAAACTGTTTTTT.

In its sample, this clonotype was seen many times. V and J are TRBV29-1 and TRBJ2-7; tentative D call: TRBD2 (5 bases). The germline gives CDR1 SQVTM, CDR2 ANQGSEA. The CDR3 length is 12 residues. V gave up 3 bases and J gave up 0 bases, with 6 bases separating them. The DNA of the CDR3 is TGCAGCGTTGAGGAGGCCTCCTACGAGCAGTACTTC. This translates into CSVEEASYEQYF.

Note on this clonotype: At one boundary the junction diverges from the germline segment, which might be a read error. J is TRBJ1-1 and V is TRBV18, with 7 positions matching TRBD1. This CDR3 contains 15 residues. Germline CDR1 is KGHSH and CDR2 is LQKENI. The CDR3 sequence is CASTWTGDMNIEAFF. CDR3 nucleotide sequence: TGTGCCAGCACATGGACAGGTGACATGAACATTGAAGCTTTCTTT.

This clonotype was detected many times. This chain joins TRBV25-1 and TRBJ2-7, with unresolved D. The length of the CDR3 is 11 residues. The V end was cut by 8 bases, the J end by 4 bases, with 9 bases between. Germline values: CDR1 MGHDK, CDR2 SYGVNS. The CDR3: CASQDGYEQYF. CDR3 coding DNA: TGTGCCAGCCAAGACGGGTACGAGCAGTACTTC.

The table lists this clonotype with a few counts. The CDR3 nucleotides read TGCAGCGTTGAAGGTGGGCTCTCGGCCAACGTCCTGACTTTC. It specifies CSVEGGLSANVLTF. The chain couples TRBV29-1 to TRBJ2-6; no definite D call. Trimming shortened V by 1 base and J by 6 bases, and 10 bases separated the two germline ends. The CDR3 has 14 residues. Germline V CDR1 and CDR2: SQVTM, ANQGSEA.

This clonotype was counted many times. The chain employs TRBV27 and TRBJ2-3; a weak D match, TRBD1 (6 bases). Germline assignment: CDR1 MNHEY and CDR2 SMNVEV (reference sequence). Trimming left V 9 bases short and J 4 bases short, with 20 bases between. The CDR3 is 15 amino acids. The CDR3 coding sequence is TGTGCCAGTACAAATACAGGGCCGTGGGCAGATACGCAGTATTTT. Translating gives CASTNTGPWADTQYF.

Ten or more counts support this clonotype. The chain combines TRBV6-5 with TRBJ2-7; D is perhaps TRBD2 (6 bases). Between the trimmed V and J ends, which lost 3 bases and 6 bases, there was a span of 21 bases. The germline CDR1 and CDR2 sequences are MNHEY and SVGAGI. The CDR3 runs 16 residues. CDR3 loop: CASSYFGAGMRVEQYF. DNA for the CDR3: TGTGCCAGCAGTTATTTCGGGGCGGGAATGAGGGTCGAGCAGTACTTC.

About this clonotype itself: A much larger clone lies one base from this, so it may be a read error. This chain joins TRBV19 and TRBJ1-1; D is unclear. In germline, CDR1 is LNHDA, CDR2 SQIVND (reference sequence). This CDR3 has 16 residues. Written as DNA, the CDR3 is TGTACCAGTAGTCGGCCCGGGGAACCCGTGAACACTGAAGCTTTCTTT. This codes for CTSSRPGEPVNTEAFF.

The chain combines TRBV10-3 with TRBJ1-1, with 7 bases matching TRBD1. The CDR3 is 14 amino acids. Germline lookup yields CDR1 ENHRY and CDR2 SYGVKD. With V trimmed by 6 bases and J by 2 bases, 6 bases remained unmatched. The DNA of the CDR3 is TGTGCCATCAGAGAGACAGGGCTCAACACTGAAGCTTTCTTT. Translated: CAIRETGLNTEAFF.

This clonotype occurred many times. The rearrangement links TRBV19 to TRBJ1-6, with D unclear. The CDR3 consists of 12 residues. Germline V gene lookup returns CDR1 LNHDA and CDR2 SQIVND (reference sequence). V dropped 6 bases and J dropped 11 bases, with 11 bases sitting between them. CDR3 nucleotide sequence: TGTGCCAGTAGCCAACCGAGGGCACCCCTCCACTTT. This encodes CASSQPRAPLHF.

At least ten counts were recorded for this clonotype. CDR3 nucleotides: TGTGCCAGCAGCCTGGACAGGGACGATGGCTACACCTTC. It translates to CASSLDRDDGYTF. The chain is built from TRBV7-9 and TRBJ1-2; 8 nucleotides agree with TRBD1. Germline values: CDR1 SEHNR, CDR2 FQNEAQ (reference sequence). J was trimmed by 6 bases and V by 5 bases; bases with no gene match: 5. This CDR3 is built from 13 residues. Based on the CDR3 plus reference TRBV7-9 and TRBJ1-2, the full variable domain is DTGVSQNPRHKITKRGQNVTFRCDPISEHNRLYWYRQTLGQGPEFLTYFQNEAQLEKSRLLSDRFSAERPKGSFSTLEIQRTEQGDSAMYLCASSLDRDDGYTFGSGTRLTVV.

This clonotype was found many times. V and J are TRBV29-1 and TRBJ2-5; D gene ambiguous. Trimming pared 3 bases from V and 4 bases from J, leaving 9 bases between. The CDR3 sequence is 12 residues long. CDR1 is SQVTM and CDR2 is ANQGSEA in the germline V gene. CDR3: CSVDWLGETQYF. CDR3 nucleotides: TGCAGCGTTGACTGGCTCGGAGAGACCCAGTACTTC.

The V call is TRBV5-8, the J call TRBJ2-3; 8 positions agree with TRBD1. Trimming removed 4 bases from V and 4 bases from J; junction bases left unmatched: 5. CDR1 is SGHTS, CDR2 YDEGEE, per germline. The CDR3 loop spans 14 amino acids. CDR3 residues: CASSRRTGPDTQYF. In DNA form, the CDR3 reads TGTGCCAGCAGCAGACGGACAGGGCCAGATACGCAGTATTTT.

This clonotype was picked up many times. The chain has TRBV4-1 and TRBJ2-7; D ambiguous. Trimming left V 1 base short and J 6 bases short, with 10 bases between. The V gene's germline CDR1 is MGHRA and CDR2 YSYEKL. CDR3 length: 13 residues. CDR3 loop: CASSQAPPSEQYF. As DNA, the CDR3 is TGCGCCAGCAGCCAAGCCCCACCATCCGAGCAGTACTTC.

This clonotype was detected ten times or more. The chain carries TRBV3-1 and TRBJ1-5, with a weak D call TRBD1 (5 bases). CDR3 size: 13 residues. In germline, CDR1 is LGHDT, CDR2 YNNKEL (reference sequence). V lost 4 bases and J 4 bases, leaving 8 bases between the germline ends. The CDR3 nucleotides are TGTGCCAGCAGCCTGGGGCGAAATCAGCCCCAGCATTTT. It specifies CASSLGRNQPQHF.

The rearrangement joins TRBV6-2 or TRBV6-3 to TRBJ2-5; D call uncertain. There are 13 residues in the CDR3. Trimming removed 7 bases from V and 7 bases from J, with 16 bases in between. Germline V lookup: CDR1 MNHEY, CDR2 SVGEGT. The CDR3 bases are TGTGCCAGCACCCCCGGAACGTTGGGGACCCAGTACTTC. Translated: CASTPGTLGTQYF.

This clonotype was seen many times. The chain employs TRBV7-6 and TRBJ2-1, with 7 bases matching TRBD2. Germline lookup yields CDR1 SGHVS and CDR2 FNYEAQ. This CDR3 has 16 amino acids. V lost 2 bases and J lost 1; bases outside the gene matches: 5. The CDR3 sequence: CASSLWSSGSYNEQFF. CDR3 DNA: TGTGCCAGCAGCTTATGGTCTAGCGGTTCCTACAATGAGCAGTTCTTC. Supplemented by reference TRBV7-6 and TRBJ2-1, the full variable domain reads GAGVSQSPRYKVTKRGQDVALRCDPISGHVSLYWYRQALGQGPEFLTYFNYEAQQDKSGLPNDRFSAERPEGSISTLTIQRTEQRDSAMYRCASSLWSSGSYNEQFFGPGTRLTVL.

The V gene is TRBV7-2, the J gene TRBJ1-5; D perhaps matches TRBD1 (6 bases). There are 15 residues in the CDR3. From germline, CDR1 is SGHTA and CDR2 FQGNSA. V was clipped by 0 bases and J by 2 bases, with 8 bases between them. The CDR3 here is CASSLAPGGNQPQHF. CDR3 nucleotides: TGTGCCAGCAGCTTAGCTCCAGGGGGCAATCAGCCCCAGCATTTT. The complete variable domain, with remaining parts taken from reference TRBV7-2 and TRBJ1-5, reads GAGVSQSPSNKVTEKGKDVELRCDPISGHTALYWYRQSLGQGLEFLIYFQGNSAPDKSGLPSDRFSAERTGGSVSTLTIQRTQQEDSAVYLCASSLAPGGNQPQHFGDGTRLSIL.

The rearrangement joins TRBV12-3 or TRBV12-4 to TRBJ2-3; D not certain. The CDR3 consists of 15 residues. V was trimmed by 3 bases and J by 1 base, leaving 11 bases between them. The CDR3 spells CASSFPIAGTDTQYF. In nucleotides, the CDR3 is TGTGCCAGCAGTTTCCCAATCGCTGGCACAGATACGCAGTATTTT.

At least ten counts were recorded for this clonotype. The rearrangement joins TRBV5-1 to TRBJ2-7, with 13 nucleotides matching TRBD2. Germline CDR1 SGHRS, CDR2 YFSETQ. The CDR3 has 15 residues. J gave up 4 bases and V 4 bases, and 5 bases lay outside the gene matches. CDR3 sequence: CASSLRLAGGYEQYF. In DNA form, the CDR3 reads TGCGCCAGCAGCCTCAGACTAGCGGGAGGATACGAGCAGTACTTC. Combining the CDR3 with reference TRBV5-1 and TRBJ2-7 gives the whole variable domain KAGVTQTPRYLIKTRGQQVTLSCSPISGHRSVSWYQQTPGQGLQFLFEYFSETQRNKGNFPGRFSGRQFSNSRSEMNVSTLELGDSALYLCASSLRLAGGYEQYFGPGTRLTVT.

The sample holds many counts of this clonotype. CDR3 in amino acids: CSASRGDNSPLHF. The CDR3 region has the DNA TGCAGTGCTTCGAGGGGCGATAATTCACCCCTCCACTTT. The rearrangement joins TRBV20-1 to TRBJ1-6; D is possibly TRBD1 (5 bases). Germline CDR1 is DFQATT and CDR2 is SNEGSKA (reference sequence). The CDR3 sequence is 13 residues long. Trimming shortened V by 5 bases and J by 5 bases, and 10 bases separated the two germline ends.

This clonotype was observed many times. This chain uses TRBV13 with TRBJ2-3; 8 nucleotides line up with TRBD1. After removal of 4 bases from V and 2 bases from J, the junction contained 23 bases not matched to a gene. Per the germline V gene, CDR1 is PRHDT and CDR2 is FYEKMQ (reference sequence). CDR3 length equals 21 residues. CDR3 sequence: CASSSTPGQDWTHGPTDTQYF. CDR3 sequence (DNA): TGTGCCAGCAGCTCGACCCCGGGACAGGACTGGACTCATGGGCCCACAGATACGCAGTATTTT.

This clonotype has a count of ten or more. This chain connects TRBV12-3 or TRBV12-4 to TRBJ2-7, with TRBD1 as a possible D gene (6 bases). The CDR3 runs 14 residues. V gave up 3 bases and J gave up 2 bases, with 11 bases separating them. This CDR3 is CASSLGQGPYEQYF. For the CDR3, the DNA is TGTGCCAGCAGTTTGGGTCAGGGGCCCTACGAGCAGTACTTC.

V gene TRBV7-2 combines with J gene TRBJ1-4, with TRBD1 identical over 7 bases. The CDR3 has 15 amino acids. V dropped 4 bases and J dropped 3; count of bases not matched to a gene: 5. CDR1 is SGHTA, CDR2 FQGNSA, per germline. In DNA, the CDR3 is TGTGCCAGCAGCTCACAGACAGGGCCTAATGAAAAACTGTTTTTT. This codes for CASSSQTGPNEKLFF.

This clonotype was counted many times. The rearrangement joins TRBV12-3 or TRBV12-4 to TRBJ2-1; D call uncertain. The CDR3 covers 12 residues. V was shortened by 5 bases and J by 8 bases, with 10 bases between the two germline ends. The CDR3 sequence: CASSPPGYEQFF. CDR3 bases: TGTGCCAGCAGTCCCCCTGGCTATGAGCAGTTCTTC.

This clonotype was recorded at least ten times. The chain links TRBV10-3 to TRBJ2-4; D remains ambiguous. From germline, CDR1 is ENHRY and CDR2 SYGVKD. The CDR3 is made up of 12 amino acids. V dropped 5 bases and J dropped 7 bases, with 9 bases sitting between them. The CDR3 nucleotides read TGTGCCATCAGTAAGGAGAGGAACATTCAGTACTTC. This sequence encodes CAISKERNIQYF.